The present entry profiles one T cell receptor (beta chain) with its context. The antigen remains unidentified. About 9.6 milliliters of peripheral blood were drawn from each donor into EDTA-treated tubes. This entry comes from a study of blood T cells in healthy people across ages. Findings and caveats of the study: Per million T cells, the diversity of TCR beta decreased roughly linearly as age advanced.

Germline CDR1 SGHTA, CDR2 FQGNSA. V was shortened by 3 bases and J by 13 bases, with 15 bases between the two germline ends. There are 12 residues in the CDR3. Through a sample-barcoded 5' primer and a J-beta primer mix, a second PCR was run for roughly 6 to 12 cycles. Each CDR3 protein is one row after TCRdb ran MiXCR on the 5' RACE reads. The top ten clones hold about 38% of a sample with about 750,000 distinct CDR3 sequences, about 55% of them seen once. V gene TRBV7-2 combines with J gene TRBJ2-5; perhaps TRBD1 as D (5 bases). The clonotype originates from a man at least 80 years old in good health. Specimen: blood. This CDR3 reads CASSLDTGPPYF. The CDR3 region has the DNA TGTGCCAGCAGCTTGGATACAGGCCCCCCGTACTTC.